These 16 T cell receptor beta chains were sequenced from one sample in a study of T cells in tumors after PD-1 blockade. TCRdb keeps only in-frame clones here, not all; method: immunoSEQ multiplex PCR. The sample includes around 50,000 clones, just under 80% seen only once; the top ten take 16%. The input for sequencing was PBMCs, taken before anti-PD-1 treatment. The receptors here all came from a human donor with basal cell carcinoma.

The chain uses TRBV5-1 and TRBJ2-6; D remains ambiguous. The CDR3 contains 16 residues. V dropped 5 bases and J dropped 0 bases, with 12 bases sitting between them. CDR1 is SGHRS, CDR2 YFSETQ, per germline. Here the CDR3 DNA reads TGCGCCAGCAGAGGAGTTTTCGACTCTGGGGCCAACGTCCTGACTTTC. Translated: CASRGVFDSGANVLTF.

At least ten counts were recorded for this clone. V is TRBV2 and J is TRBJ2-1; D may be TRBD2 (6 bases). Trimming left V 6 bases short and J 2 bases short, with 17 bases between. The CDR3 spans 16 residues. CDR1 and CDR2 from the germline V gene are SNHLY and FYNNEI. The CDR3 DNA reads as TGTGCCAGCAGACCCGCGGGTTCTAGCGCCTACAATGAGCAGTTCTTC. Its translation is CASRPAGSSAYNEQFF.

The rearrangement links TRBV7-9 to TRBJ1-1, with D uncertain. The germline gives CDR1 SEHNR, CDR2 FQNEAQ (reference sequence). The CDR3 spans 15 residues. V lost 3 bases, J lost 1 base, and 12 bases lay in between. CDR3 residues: CASSFIGTENTEAFF. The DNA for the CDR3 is TGTGCCAGCAGCTTCATCGGTACAGAGAACACTGAAGCTTTCTTT.

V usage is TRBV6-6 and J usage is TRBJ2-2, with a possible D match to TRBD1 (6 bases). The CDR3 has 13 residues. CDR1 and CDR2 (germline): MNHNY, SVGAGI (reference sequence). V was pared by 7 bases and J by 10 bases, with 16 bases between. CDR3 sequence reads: CASTLRDTAELFF. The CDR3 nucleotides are TGTGCCAGCACCCTAAGGGACACGGCGGAGCTGTTTTTT.

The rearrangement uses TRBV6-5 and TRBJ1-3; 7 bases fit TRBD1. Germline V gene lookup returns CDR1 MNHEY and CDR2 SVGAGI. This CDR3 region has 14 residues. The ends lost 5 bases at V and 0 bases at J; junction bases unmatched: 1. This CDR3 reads CASSRQGSGNTIYF. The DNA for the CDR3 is TGTGCCAGCAGTAGACAGGGCTCTGGAAACACCATATATTTT.

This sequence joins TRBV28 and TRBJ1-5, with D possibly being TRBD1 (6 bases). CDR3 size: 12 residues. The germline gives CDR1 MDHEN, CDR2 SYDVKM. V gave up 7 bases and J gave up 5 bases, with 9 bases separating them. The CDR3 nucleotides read TGTGCCAGCACAGGGGTCGATCAGCCCCAGCATTTT. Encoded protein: CASTGVDQPQHF.

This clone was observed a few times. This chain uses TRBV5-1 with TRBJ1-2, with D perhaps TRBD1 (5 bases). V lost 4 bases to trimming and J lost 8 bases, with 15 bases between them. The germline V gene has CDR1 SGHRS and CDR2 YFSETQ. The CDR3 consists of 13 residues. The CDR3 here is CASSLVGENGYTF. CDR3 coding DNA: TGCGCCAGCAGCCTAGTAGGGGAGAACGGCTACACCTTC.

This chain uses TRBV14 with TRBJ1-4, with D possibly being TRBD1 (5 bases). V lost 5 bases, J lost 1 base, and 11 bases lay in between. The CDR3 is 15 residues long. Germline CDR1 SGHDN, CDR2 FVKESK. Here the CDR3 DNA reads TGTGCCAGCAGCGACCTAGGGGTAACTAATGAAAAACTGTTTTTT. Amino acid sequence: CASSDLGVTNEKLFF.

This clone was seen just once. In DNA, the CDR3 is TGTGCCAGCAGCTTAACGCCTAGCAACACAGATACGCAGTATTTT. Encoded protein: CASSLTPSNTDTQYF. The chain employs TRBV7-3 and TRBJ2-3; TRBD2 is a possible D gene (5 bases). This CDR3 is built from 15 residues. CDR1 SGHTA and CDR2 FQGTGA come from the germline V gene. V lost 0 bases and J lost 2, with 9 bases in between.

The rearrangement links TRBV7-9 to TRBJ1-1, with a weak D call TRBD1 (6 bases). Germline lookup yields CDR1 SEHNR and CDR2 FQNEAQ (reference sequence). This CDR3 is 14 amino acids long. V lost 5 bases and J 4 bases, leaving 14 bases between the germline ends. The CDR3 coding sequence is TGTGCCAGCAGCCGGGACACATCTTTCACTGAAGCTTTCTTT. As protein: CASSRDTSFTEAFF.

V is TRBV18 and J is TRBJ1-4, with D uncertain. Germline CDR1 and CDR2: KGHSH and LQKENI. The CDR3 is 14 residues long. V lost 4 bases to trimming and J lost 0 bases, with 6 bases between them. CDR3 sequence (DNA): TGTGCCAGCTCACAGACAACAACTAATGAAAAACTGTTTTTT. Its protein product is CASSQTTTNEKLFF.

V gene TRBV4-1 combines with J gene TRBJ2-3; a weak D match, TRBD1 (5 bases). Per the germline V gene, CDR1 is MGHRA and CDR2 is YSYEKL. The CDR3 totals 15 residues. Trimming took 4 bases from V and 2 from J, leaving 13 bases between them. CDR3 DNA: TGCGCCAGCAGCCCAGACAGAGCCCTCACAGATACGCAGTATTTT. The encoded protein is CASSPDRALTDTQYF.

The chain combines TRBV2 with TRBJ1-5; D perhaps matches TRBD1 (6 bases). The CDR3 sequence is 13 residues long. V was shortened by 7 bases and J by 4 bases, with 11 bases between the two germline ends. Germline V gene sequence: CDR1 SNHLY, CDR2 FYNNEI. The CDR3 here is CASTRTANQPQHF. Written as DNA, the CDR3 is TGTGCCAGCACCCGGACAGCTAATCAGCCCCAGCATTTT.

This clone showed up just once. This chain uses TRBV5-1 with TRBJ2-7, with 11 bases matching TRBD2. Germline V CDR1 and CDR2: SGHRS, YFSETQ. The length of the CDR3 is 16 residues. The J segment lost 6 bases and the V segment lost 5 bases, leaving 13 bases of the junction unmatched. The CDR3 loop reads CASSHIAGGPPREQYF. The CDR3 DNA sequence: TGCGCCAGCAGTCATATAGCGGGAGGGCCTCCCCGCGAGCAGTACTTC.

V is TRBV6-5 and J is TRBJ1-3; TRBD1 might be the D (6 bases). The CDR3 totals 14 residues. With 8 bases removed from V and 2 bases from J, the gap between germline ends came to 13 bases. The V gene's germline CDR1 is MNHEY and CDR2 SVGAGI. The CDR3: CASGGGGTGNTIYF. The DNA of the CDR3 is TGTGCCAGCGGGGGAGGGGGAACTGGAAACACCATATATTTT.

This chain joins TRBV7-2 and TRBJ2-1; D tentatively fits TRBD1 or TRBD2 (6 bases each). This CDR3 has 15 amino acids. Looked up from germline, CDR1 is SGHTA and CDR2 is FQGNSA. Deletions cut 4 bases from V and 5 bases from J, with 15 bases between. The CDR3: CASSSRAGGHNEQFF. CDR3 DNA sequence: TGTGCCAGCAGCTCCCGGGCCGGGGGCCACAATGAGCAGTTCTTC.